What follows are 10 T cell receptor beta chains derived from one specimen sequenced in a study of graft-versus-host responses after intestinal transplantation (dated by TCRdb to the early 2020s). Library method: the immunoSEQ multiplex PCR assay. TCRdb carries this immuneACCESS record with in-frame sequences only. Its versions omit some clonotypes, under half of them owing to an unresolved V gene in the studies checked, with the rest unexplained. The sample table holds 45,000 or so clones, of which roughly nine tenths were seen once. The ten largest make up roughly 4.5% of the sample. Sequencing used PBMCs, obtained 524 days after transplant. These receptor sequences come from a human patient who received an intestinal transplant, so some T cells may come from the graft donor.

The gene calls are TRBV12-5 and TRBJ2-5, with D perhaps TRBD1 or TRBD2 (6 bases each). The germline V gene encodes CDR1 LGHNT and CDR2 FRNRAP. The CDR3 loop spans 14 amino acids. The V end lost 6 bases, the J end lost 1 base, and 12 bases lay between the germline ends. The CDR3 region is CASGQGGPQETQYF. CDR3 coding DNA: TGTGCTAGTGGGCAAGGGGGGCCCCAAGAGACCCAGTACTTC.

V and J are TRBV19 and TRBJ1-4; D not certain. From germline, CDR1 is LNHDA and CDR2 SQIVND (reference sequence). The CDR3 runs to 13 residues. V was shortened by 5 bases and J by 8 bases, with 12 bases between the two germline ends. DNA of the CDR3: TGTGCCAGTAGTCAAGTGACGGGAGAAAAACTGTTTTTT. This sequence encodes CASSQVTGEKLFF. Full variable domain (rest looked up from reference TRBV19 and TRBJ1-4): DGGITQSPKYLFRKEGQNVTLSCEQNLNHDAMYWYRQDPGQGLRLIYYSQIVNDFQKGDIAEGYSVSREKKESFPLTVTSAQKNPTAFYLCASSQVTGEKLFFGSGTQLSVL.

V is TRBV7-9 and J is TRBJ1-6; TRBD1 is a possible D gene (5 bases). V dropped 8 bases and J dropped 7 bases, with 9 bases sitting between them. The CDR3 totals 12 residues. Germline V lookup: CDR1 SEHNR, CDR2 FQNEAQ (reference sequence). The CDR3 loop is CASGGYNSPLHF. The DNA of the CDR3 is TGTGCCAGCGGGGGTTACAATTCACCCCTCCACTTT.

The V call is TRBV19, the J call TRBJ2-4; the D gene is possibly TRBD2 (7 bases). The CDR3 spans 18 residues. Trimming took 9 bases from V and 0 from J, leaving 24 bases between them. Germline V lookup: CDR1 LNHDA, CDR2 SQIVND (reference sequence). CDR3 amino acids: CARNNSRGGRLAKNIQYF. As DNA, the CDR3 is TGTGCCAGGAACAATTCGAGGGGGGGCCGATTAGCCAAAAACATTCAGTACTTC.

V and J are TRBV28 and TRBJ2-1; TRBD2 agrees at 9 bases. CDR1 and CDR2 from the germline V gene are MDHEN and SYDVKM. V trimming: 2 bases; J trimming: 3 bases; junction bases outside the gene matches: 5. The CDR3 is 16 amino acids. CDR3 residues: CASSLRQAGGYNEQFF. The CDR3 DNA follows: TGTGCCAGCAGTTTAAGACAAGCGGGGGGCTACAATGAGCAGTTCTTC.

CDR3 protein: CASSVLAGGETQYF. In DNA form, the CDR3 reads TGTGCCAGCAGTGTCCTAGCGGGAGGAGAGACCCAGTACTTC. The chain is built from TRBV2 and TRBJ2-5; 11 positions agree with TRBD2. The CDR3 extends over 14 amino acids. Germline CDR1 reads SNHLY; CDR2 reads FYNNEI. Trimming took 4 bases from V and 4 from J; bases not matched to a gene: 2.

This chain uses TRBV5-6 with TRBJ2-1; tentatively, D is TRBD2 (6 bases). The V end was cut by 5 bases, the J end by 3 bases, with 21 bases between. CDR3 length: 17 residues. Germline CDR1 and CDR2: SGHDT and YYEEEE. In DNA, the CDR3 is TGTGCCAGCAGTCTTTCTCCGGGAGAAAGTTTCTACAATGAGCAGTTCTTC. It translates to CASSLSPGESFYNEQFF.

The chain joins TRBV5-4 to TRBJ2-7, with D possibly being TRBD1 (6 bases). Looked up from germline, CDR1 is SGHNT and CDR2 is YYREEE (reference sequence). Between the trimmed V and J ends, which lost 7 bases and 7 bases, there was a span of 21 bases. The CDR3 has 14 amino acids. The CDR3 protein is CASAQDSNREEQYF. Written as DNA, the CDR3 is TGTGCCAGCGCCCAGGACAGCAATCGAGAGGAGCAGTACTTC.

This clone has a handful of counts. The chain links TRBV29-1 to TRBJ1-1, with D maybe TRBD1 (6 bases). Trimming shortened V by 4 bases and J by 5 bases, and 17 bases separated the two germline ends. In germline, CDR1 is SQVTM, CDR2 ANQGSEA. The CDR3 is made up of 14 amino acids. The CDR3 protein is CSVVGAGVVTEAFF. The CDR3 region has the DNA TGCAGCGTTGTAGGAGCAGGGGTAGTAACTGAAGCTTTCTTT.

The CDR3 region is CASSVGGTGEAFF. CDR3 sequence (DNA): TGTGCCAGCAGCGTAGGCGGGACAGGGGAGGCTTTCTTT. The chain has TRBV9 and TRBJ1-1; TRBD1 matches 10 bases. The V gene end was trimmed by 0 bases and the J gene end by 11 bases; junction bases not matched to a gene: 4. The germline CDR1 and CDR2 sequences are SGDLS and YYNGEE. The CDR3 consists of 13 residues.